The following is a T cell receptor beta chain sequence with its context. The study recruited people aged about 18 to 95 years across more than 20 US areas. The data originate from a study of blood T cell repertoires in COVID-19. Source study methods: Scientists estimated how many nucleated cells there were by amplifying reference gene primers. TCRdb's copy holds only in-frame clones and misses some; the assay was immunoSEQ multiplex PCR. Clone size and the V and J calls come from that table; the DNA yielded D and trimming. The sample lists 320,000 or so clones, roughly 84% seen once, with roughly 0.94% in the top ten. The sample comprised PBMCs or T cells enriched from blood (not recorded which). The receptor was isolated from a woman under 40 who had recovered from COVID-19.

For the CDR3, the DNA is TGTGCCAGCAGCTTAGTGGGACAGGGGGCTAGCGGGGAGCTGTTTTTT. Its protein product is CASSLVGQGASGELFF. The chain carries TRBV11-2 and TRBJ2-2, with 12 bases lining up with TRBD1. The germline V gene has CDR1 SGHAT and CDR2 FQNNGV. This CDR3 region has 16 residues. V was clipped by 1 base and J by 7 bases; unmatched bases: 4.